A selection of T cell receptor beta chains follows, all from one sample in a study of blood T cell repertoires in COVID-19. Assay: immunoSEQ multiplex PCR; the TCRdb copy retains only in-frame clones and omits some. The table records about 120,000 clones, 60% to 85% of them present only once. What was sequenced was peripheral blood. The receptors were sampled from a man aged 65 to 79 with acute or convalescent COVID-19. Both conserved end residues are part of each CDR3. Fields, in order: J gene, clone size, V gene, D gene, CDR3 DNA, CDR3 protein. A D gene is named only where the DNA matches it firmly. The listing skips clone size in some rows; elsewhere it reads once, few, many or a size class.

TRBJ1-4 | . | TRBV6-5 | . | TGTGCCAGCAGTTACGGGGCGTTTGATGAAAAACTGTTTTTT | CASSYGAFDEKLFF
TRBJ2-4 | . | TRBV6-5 | . | TGTGCCAGCAGTTACTCGAGAGGGAACGGCATTCAGTACTTC | CASSYSRGNGIQYF
TRBJ2-5 | . | TRBV9 | TRBD1 | TGTGCCAGCAGCCCCCGACAGGGTCAAGAGACCCAGTACTTC | CASSPRQGQETQYF
TRBJ1-1 | . | TRBV12-5 | . | TGTGCTAGTGGTTTGGCCTTTGGAGCCGAAGCTTTCTTT | CASGLAFGAEAFF
TRBJ1-1 | . | TRBV6-2/TRBV6-3 | TRBD1 | TGTGCCAGCATCCCCGGACAGGGTATTTGGAACACTGAAGCTTTCTTT | CASIPGQGIWNTEAFF
TRBJ1-3 | few | TRBV4-1 | . | TGCGCCAGCAGCCGCGAGGGTGTACGAGGAAACACCATATATTTT | CASSREGVRGNTIYF
TRBJ2-3 | once | TRBV4-3 | TRBD2 | TGCGCCAGCAGCCAAGGAACGGGACTAGCGGGGTTTGATACGCAGTATTTT | CASSQGTGLAGFDTQYF
TRBJ2-5 | few | TRBV18 | . | TGTGCCAGCTCACCCATACAGAAAGGGGGAGAGACCCAGTACTTC | CASSPIQKGGETQYF
TRBJ2-1 | . | TRBV7-2 | TRBD2 | TGTGCCAGCAGCTTCGAGCGGGGGGTAATCTACAATGAGCAGTTCTTC | CASSFERGVIYNEQFF
TRBJ1-1 | few | TRBV29-1 | TRBD1 | TGCAGCGTCGCCGGGACAGGCACTGAAGCTTTCTTT | CSVAGTGTEAFF
TRBJ1-1 | . | TRBV5-1 | TRBD1 | TGCGCCAGCAGCTTGAAGTCCTACAGGGGATTGGGCACTGAAGCTTTCTTT | CASSLKSYRGLGTEAFF
TRBJ1-1 | . | TRBV29-1 | . | TGCAGCGTTGCAACCCGGGTCTCTGGGACTGAAGCTTTCTTT | CSVATRVSGTEAFF
TRBJ1-2 | . | TRBV2 | TRBD1 | TGTGCCACTACCTCAGGGGGCCGTGGCTACACCTTC | CATTSGGRGYTF
TRBJ1-4 | once | TRBV5-1 | TRBD1 | TGCGCCAGCAGCATGGGACAGGGGAATGAAAAACTGTTTTTT | CASSMGQGNEKLFF
TRBJ2-3 | few | TRBV7-2 | . | TGTGCCAGCAGCTTACCAGGTTTCGCGGGCCTTTATACGCAGTATTTT | CASSLPGFAGLYTQYF
TRBJ2-1 | . | TRBV7-2 | . | TGTGCCAGCAGCAAAGAGTCCGGGGCCTACAATGAGCAGTTCTTC | CASSKESGAYNEQFF
TRBJ1-4 | . | TRBV18 | TRBD1 | TGTGCCAGCTCACCCCGGACAGGGTCGGGTGAAAAACTGTTTTTT | CASSPRTGSGEKLFF
TRBJ1-4 | once | TRBV5-1 | . | TGCGCCAGCAGCTTGGGAGGACAGACAAATGAAAAACTGTTTTTT | CASSLGGQTNEKLFF
TRBJ2-1 | . | TRBV15 | TRBD1 | TGTGCCACCAGCAGAGTCCGGGACAGGGCCCACAATGAGCAGTTCTTC | CATSRVRDRAHNEQFF
TRBJ1-1 | few | TRBV25-1 | . | TGTGCCAGCAGTGAATGGGGGGAGACTGAAGCTTTCTTT | CASSEWGETEAFF
TRBJ1-1 | . | TRBV19 | . | TGTGCCAGTAGTATCTCGGTCAGGGGCACTGAAGCTTTCTTT | CASSISVRGTEAFF